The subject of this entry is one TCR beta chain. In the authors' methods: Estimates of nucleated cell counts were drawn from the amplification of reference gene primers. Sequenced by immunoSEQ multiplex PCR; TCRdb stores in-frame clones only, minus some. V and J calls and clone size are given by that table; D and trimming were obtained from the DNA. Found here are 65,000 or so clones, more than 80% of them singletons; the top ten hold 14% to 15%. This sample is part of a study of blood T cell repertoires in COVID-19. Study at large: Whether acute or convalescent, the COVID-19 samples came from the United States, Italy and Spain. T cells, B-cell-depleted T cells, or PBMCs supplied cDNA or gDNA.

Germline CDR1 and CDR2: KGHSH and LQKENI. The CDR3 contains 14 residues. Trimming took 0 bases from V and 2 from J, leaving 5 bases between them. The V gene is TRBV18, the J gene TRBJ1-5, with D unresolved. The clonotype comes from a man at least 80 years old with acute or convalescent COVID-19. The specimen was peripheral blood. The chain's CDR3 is CASSPPGGNQPQHF. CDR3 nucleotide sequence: TGTGCCAGCTCACCACCGGGAGGCAATCAGCCCCAGCATTTT.